The rows below give T cell receptor beta chains drawn from one sample of a study of cytomegalovirus exposure and HLA in healthy donors. Here immunoSEQ multiplex PCR was the method, and the copy in TCRdb shows in-frame clones only, minus some. The table includes under 150,000 clones, under 90% detected once. The specimen was PBMCs. The receptor set was obtained from a man aged 18 to 29 in good health and CMV-seronegative. Each CDR3 is given with its conserved first and last residue. The D gene is left open where the match is weak. Not all rows give a size; the values are once, few, many and, for expanded clones, a class.

D gene	clone size	V gene	J gene	CDR3 DNA	CDR3 protein
TRBD1	-	TRBV5-5	TRBJ1-6	TGTGCCAGCAGCTTTCGGGGACAGGGTAATTTTGGAAATAATTCACCCCTCCACTTT	CASSFRGQGNFGNNSPLHF
TRBD2	-	TRBV5-4	TRBJ2-5	TGTGCCAGCACCGCGGCGGGGGTCCAGGGGACCCAGTACTTC	CASTAAGVQGTQYF
TRBD1	once	TRBV19	TRBJ2-1	TGTGCCATTGCCGGACAGGGAGGCTACAATGAGCAGTTCTTC	CAIAGQGGYNEQFF
TRBD1	-	TRBV5-1	TRBJ2-1	TGCGCCAGCAGCGGGGGACAGACATACAATGAGCAGTTCTTC	CASSGGQTYNEQFF
-	-	TRBV5-1	TRBJ2-7	TGCGCCAGCGGGGCGCGGGGAACCTACGAGCAGTACTTC	CASGARGTYEQYF
TRBD1	-	TRBV7-9	TRBJ1-2	TGTGCCAGCAGCGTAACAGGGGGCCCGTACTATGGCTACACCTTC	CASSVTGGPYYGYTF
TRBD2	-	TRBV11-2	TRBJ2-5	TGTGCCAGCAGCTTAGTCGGCGGGGGGGTTGGACGGGAGACCCAGTACTTC	CASSLVGGGVGRETQYF
-	-	TRBV15	TRBJ2-5	TGTGCCACCAGCACCCGACACCAAAAAGAGACCCAGTACTTC	CATSTRHQKETQYF
TRBD2	-	TRBV7-6	TRBJ2-5	TGTGCCAGCAGCTTTGGGAGCGGGGGCCAAGAGACCCAGTACTTC	CASSFGSGGQETQYF
TRBD1	once	TRBV11-1	TRBJ1-6	TGTGCCAGCAGCTTAGGTCCGGGACAGCTTTCACCCCTCCACTTT	CASSLGPGQLSPLHF
-	-	TRBV30	TRBJ1-5	TGTGCCTGGAGTCCTAGGGGGGGTAGGCAGCCCCAGCATTTT	CAWSPRGGRQPQHF
-	few	TRBV5-5	TRBJ2-2	TGTGCCAGCAGTAAAAACACCGGGGAGCTGTTTTTT	CASSKNTGELFF
-	-	TRBV5-1	TRBJ2-5	TGCGCCAGCAGCCCCTTTGGGGGGAAAGAGACCCAGTACTTC	CASSPFGGKETQYF
-	-	TRBV29-1	TRBJ2-2	TGCAGCGTTGTCGTACAGGGATCAGTGGAGCTGTTTTTT	CSVVVQGSVELFF
-	-	TRBV4-3	TRBJ1-5	TGCGCCAGCAGCCAAGATGTAACGGGGGGTAGCAATCAGCCCCAGCATTTT	CASSQDVTGGSNQPQHF
-	-	TRBV4-3	TRBJ1-5	TGCGCCAGCAGCCAAGACAGGGGCAATCAGCCCCAGCATTTT	CASSQDRGNQPQHF
-	-	TRBV7-9	TRBJ1-2	TGTGCCAGCAGCTTAGAGCAGGGGGGCTACACCTTC	CASSLEQGGYTF
-	-	TRBV7-9	TRBJ1-2	TGTGCCAGCAGCTTCAGACAGTTGGATCGATTAAGTTCCTATGGCTACACCTTC	CASSFRQLDRLSSYGYTF
-	-	TRBV6-5	TRBJ2-3	TGTGCCAGCAGTTACTCGATGCCCGGACAAGGAGATACGCAGTATTTT	CASSYSMPGQGDTQYF
-	-	TRBV5-1	TRBJ1-5	TGCGCCAGCAGCTTGGGTGGGGGGGAAACCAATCAGCCCCAGCATTTT	CASSLGGGETNQPQHF
TRBD1	-	TRBV7-6	TRBJ2-2	TGTGCCAGCAGCCGGACAGGGGGCACCGGGGAGCTGTTTTTT	CASSRTGGTGELFF
-	few	TRBV25-1	TRBJ2-1	TGTGCCAGCTCTCGGGGTTATAGCTCCTACAATGAGCAGTTCTTC	CASSRGYSSYNEQFF
-	once	TRBV7-9	TRBJ1-1	TGTGCCAGCAGCTTCGACAGAGACACTGAAGCTTTCTTT	CASSFDRDTEAFF
-	-	TRBV19	TRBJ1-5	TGTGCCAGTAGTGCACTCCCTGCTCCTTATTTAAATCAGCCCCAGCATTTT	CASSALPAPYLNQPQHF
-	-	TRBV19	TRBJ1-4	TGTGCCAGTAGTCCCCTGTCCGGGACATTAAGGGGAAAACTGTTTTTT	CASSPLSGTLRGKLFF
-	-	TRBV29-1	TRBJ1-2	TGCAGCGTTGATGCTGACAGGCACTATGGCTACACCTTC	CSVDADRHYGYTF
TRBD1	-	TRBV18	TRBJ2-3	TGTGCCAGCTCACCACGTACCGGGACAGGGGGCATCGGGGGTACGCAGTATTTT	CASSPRTGTGGIGGTQYF
-	-	TRBV25-1	TRBJ2-3	TGTGCCAGCAGTGAATCCGGAGGGGGGGATGTCACAGATACGCAGTATTTT	CASSESGGGDVTDTQYF
-	-	TRBV7-4	TRBJ1-3	TGTGCCAGCAGCTTTAATTTGGGCTCCTTCGGGGGGAACACCATATATTTT	CASSFNLGSFGGNTIYF
-	once	TRBV12-5	TRBJ2-1	TGTGCTAGTGGGGTCAGGGACTCCTACAATGAGCAGTTCTTC	CASGVRDSYNEQFF
-	-	TRBV19	TRBJ1-1	TGTGCCAGTAGTATTTCGGGTAGGGGGTTCATGAACACTGAAGCTTTCTTT	CASSISGRGFMNTEAFF
-	-	TRBV2	TRBJ1-5	TGTGCCAGCAGTGAATCGTCGTGGTTACAACAGCCCCAGCATTTT	CASSESSWLQQPQHF